This T cell receptor (beta chain) was recorded in a study of blood T cell repertoires in COVID-19. The overall study: From T cells, B-cell-depleted T cells, or PBMCs came the material, which was cDNA or gDNA.

This clone occurred once. V was shortened by 4 bases and J by 8 bases, with 14 bases between the two germline ends. This CDR3 has 13 residues. In the original processing: Counts of nucleated cells, estimated from reference gene primer amplification, were obtained. TCRdb's table, derived via immunoSEQ multiplex PCR, lists solely in-frame clones and lacks some. Clone size and the V and J calls come from that table; the DNA yielded D and trimming. The top ten hold about 7% of the sample, which has hundreds of thousands of clones, 88% seen once. Seattle-derived patients entered the study during active infection and were followed longitudinally.

The genes are TRBV12-3 or TRBV12-4 and TRBJ1-2, with D maybe TRBD1 (6 bases). Material: peripheral blood. This TCR came from an older woman with COVID-19, enrolled during active disease. The CDR3 DNA sequence: TGTGCCAGCAGTTGGGGGTACAGGGAGGGCTACACCTTC. This gives the protein CASSWGYREGYTF.